This record looks at one TCR beta chain sequence and its context. The record originates from a study of T cell responses to AZD1222 COVID-19 vaccine. Data came from immunoSEQ multiplex PCR; TCRdb stores just in-frame clones and leaves some out. This sample has roughly 170,000 clones, with around 88% found just once. The CDR3 is made up of 11 amino acids. CDR1 and CDR2 (germline): SGHRS, YFSETQ. Trimming pared 4 bases from V and 4 bases from J, leaving 5 bases between. The sequenced sample was peripheral blood, obtained on day 0 of AZD1222 vaccination. The sequence was collected from an adult in good health. The rearrangement links TRBV5-1 to TRBJ1-2; D is ambiguous. CDR3 nucleotides: TGCGCCAGCAGCGCGAGCTATGGCTACACCTTC. This translates into CASSASYGYTF.